This TCR beta chain was identified during a study of T-cell memory formation after mild COVID-19. Study-wide findings and caveats: CD4/CD8 balance held among clones contracting day 15 to 85, and later expanders leaned CD4+. CD4+ contracting clones lay mainly in CM and EM, CD8+ ones in EMRA. Memory from before infection featured some responding clones, which suggests cross-reactive memory joined.

A 5'RACE reaction primed in the constant segment made cDNA libraries of TCR alpha and TCR beta, and these carried sample barcodes and UMIs. MiXCR, run by TCRdb on the 5' RACE reads, gives a single entry per CDR3 protein. The data contain hundreds of thousands of distinct CDR3 sequences, under 15% of them singletons. The V and J ends lost 7 bases and 4 bases respectively, with 20 bases between them. The CDR3 loop spans 16 amino acids. The germline gives CDR1 MNHNS, CDR2 SASEGT. This clonotype was counted a few times. The antigen remains undetermined. This chain connects TRBV6-1 to TRBJ2-1; maybe TRBD2 (6 bases). Material: PBMCs or a T cell subset sorted from them (not recorded which). The sequence was collected from a man aged 18 to 30 who had mild COVID-19 (a few samples of this study predate the infection). Cell type and time point are not known. The chain's CDR3 is CASIPKGSRGYNEQFF. CDR3 nucleotides: TGTGCCAGCATCCCGAAGGGCTCGCGGGGATACAATGAGCAGTTCTTC.